What follows describes a single T cell receptor beta chain. As yet, its antigen is unknown. These data are taken from a study of shared clonotypes between healthy human individuals. Study-wide points: Clonotype sharing across donors was expected to vary with sequencing depth.

Produced via immunoSEQ multiplex PCR; TCRdb's table is partial and in-frame only. The sample includes a few hundred thousand clones, approximately 97% of them seen just once. V lost 0 bases, J lost 2 bases, and 9 bases stayed unmatched. This CDR3 contains 17 residues. CDR1 SGHRS and CDR2 YFSETQ come from the germline V gene. The sample comprised naive CD4+ T cells sorted from blood. Subset described: CD45RA+ positively selected. The rearrangement uses TRBV5-1 and TRBJ2-7; 9 nucleotides agree with TRBD2. This receptor was obtained from a woman aged 25 to 39 in good health. The CDR3 nucleotides read TGCGCCAGCAGCTTGGCTCTGGCGGGAGGGCGTCCCTACGAGCAGTACTTC. This sequence encodes CASSLALAGGRPYEQYF.